The clone carrying this TCR beta chain was seen a few times. The target antigen is unknown. Assay: immunoSEQ multiplex PCR; the TCRdb copy retains only in-frame clones and omits some. The sample holds around 53,000 clones; around 84% are singletons and the top ten take about an eighth. This entry is derived from a study of OX40 agonist ivuxolimab in advanced cancers. Study-wide background: Ivuxolimab, an antibody acting as an agonist of OX40 (CD134), was used to treat patients.

General study results and limits: Antigen specificity remained undetermined for the expanded peripheral T cells. Researchers report that CD8+ T cells had, on average, more expanded clones than CD4+.

Per the germline V gene, CDR1 is SEHNR and CDR2 is FQNEAQ (reference sequence). The CDR3 length is 16 residues. The V end lost 1 base, the J end lost 6 bases, and 15 bases lay between the germline ends. The genes are TRBV7-9 and TRBJ2-2; unclear D gene. This clonotype was obtained from an adult with an advanced solid tumor such as melanoma, head and neck, liver or kidney cancer. Material: CD4+ or CD8+ T cells sorted from blood, obtained in a trial of the OX40 agonist ivuxolimab. Here the CDR3 DNA reads TGTGCCAGCAGCTTAGACGACCCTTTGGCGGCCGGGGAGCTGTTTTTT. Amino acids: CASSLDDPLAAGELFF.